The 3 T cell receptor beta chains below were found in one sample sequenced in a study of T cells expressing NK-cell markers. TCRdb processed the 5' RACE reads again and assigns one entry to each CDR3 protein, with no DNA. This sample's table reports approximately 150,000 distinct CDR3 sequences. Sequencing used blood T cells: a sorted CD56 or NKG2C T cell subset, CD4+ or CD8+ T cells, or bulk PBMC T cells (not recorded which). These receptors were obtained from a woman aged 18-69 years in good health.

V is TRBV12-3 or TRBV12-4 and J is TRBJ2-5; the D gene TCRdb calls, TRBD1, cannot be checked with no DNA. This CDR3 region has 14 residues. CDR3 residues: CASSNPPLKETQYF.

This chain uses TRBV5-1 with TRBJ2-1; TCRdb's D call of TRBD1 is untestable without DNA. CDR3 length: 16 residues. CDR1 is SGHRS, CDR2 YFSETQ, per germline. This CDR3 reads CASTQGVSVGANEQFF.

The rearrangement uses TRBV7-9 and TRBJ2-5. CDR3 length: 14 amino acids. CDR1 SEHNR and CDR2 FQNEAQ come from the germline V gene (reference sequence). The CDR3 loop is CASSPETRQETQYF.